This entry lists 10 T cell receptor beta chains sequenced from one sample in a study of post-analysis software for immune sequencing data. Notes on the study in general: A few TRBV segments occurring more often in patients than controls included TRBV5-6, TRBV5-1 and TRBV20-1.

The authors incorporated unique molecular identifiers into the TCR beta cDNA libraries. TCRdb redid the calling of the PCR reads with MiXCR, one entry per CDR3 protein. The profile shows about 770,000 distinct CDR3 sequences, around 42% of them singletons. These receptors lack a known antigen. The sample comprised blood. These receptors all stem from a girl aged 5 to 17 with multiple sclerosis.

There are a few counts of this clonotype. The chain recombines TRBV28 with TRBJ2-7; 12 bases line up with TRBD2. Germline lookup yields CDR1 MDHEN and CDR2 SYDVKM. The ends lost 2 bases at V and 6 bases at J; junction bases unmatched: 2. CDR3 length: 14 residues. CDR3 loop: CASSLTSGRREQYF. The CDR3 DNA sequence: TGTGCCAGCAGTTTAACTAGCGGGAGGCGCGAGCAGTACTTC. The variable domain in full, with the rest retrieved from reference TRBV28 and TRBJ2-7, is DVKVTQSSRYLVKRTGEKVFLECVQDMDHENMFWYRQDPGLGLRLIYFSYDVKMKEKGDIPEGYSVSREKKERFSLILESASTNQTSMYLCASSLTSGRREQYFGPGTRLTVT.

The V and J genes are TRBV20-1 and TRBJ2-7; a possible D gene is TRBD2 (5 bases). Germline values: CDR1 DFQATT, CDR2 SNEGSKA (reference sequence). The CDR3 sequence is 13 residues long. Trimming stripped 3 bases from V and 7 bases from J, with 16 bases between. CDR3 residues: CSASVLAPVEQYF. CDR3 nucleotide sequence: TGCAGTGCTAGCGTTCTAGCTCCAGTTGAGCAGTACTTC.

This chain links TRBV20-1 with TRBJ2-7, with a weak D call TRBD1 (5 bases). Germline CDR1 and CDR2: DFQATT and SNEGSKA (reference sequence). Between the trimmed V and J ends, which lost 3 bases and 3 bases, there was a span of 9 bases. The CDR3 is made up of 12 amino acids. CDR3 region: CSARVQVYEQYF. For the CDR3, the DNA is TGCAGTGCTAGGGTACAGGTCTACGAGCAGTACTTC.

This clonotype was counted at least ten times. The genes are TRBV20-1 and TRBJ2-7; TRBD1 might be the D (6 bases). This CDR3 has 13 amino acids. The germline V and J ends were trimmed by 1 base and 3 bases, with 10 bases remaining between them. Per germline, CDR1 DFQATT and CDR2 SNEGSKA (reference sequence). The CDR3 DNA reads TGCAGTGCTAGAGGGAGGACAGACTACGAGCAGTACTTC. This translates into CSARGRTDYEQYF.

The V call is TRBV3-1, the J call TRBJ1-5, with TRBD1 as a possible D gene (6 bases). Germline V gene data show CDR1 as LGHDT and CDR2 as YNNKEL (reference sequence). This CDR3 comprises 22 residues. V was cut by 0 bases and J by 1 base, with 28 bases left in between. The CDR3 nucleotides are TGTGCCAGCAGCCAAGATCCTGACCTAGTGGGGACACAACTTTTGAGCAATCAGCCCCAGCATTTT. It is translated as CASSQDPDLVGTQLLSNQPQHF.

The chain combines TRBV29-1 with TRBJ2-1, with D unresolved. The germline V gene has CDR1 SQVTM and CDR2 ANQGSEA. This CDR3 has 14 residues. V lost 5 bases and J lost 5, with 16 bases in between. The CDR3 sequence: CSVYGLPGDNEQFF. In nucleotides, the CDR3 is TGCAGCGTTTATGGCCTCCCGGGCGACAATGAGCAGTTCTTC.

This chain connects TRBV27 to TRBJ2-1, with D perhaps TRBD1 or TRBD2 (5 bases each). Germline lookup yields CDR1 MNHEY and CDR2 SMNVEV (reference sequence). V gave up 5 bases and J gave up 5 bases, with 13 bases separating them. The CDR3 covers 14 residues. This CDR3 reads CASSPVGTHNEQFF. CDR3 in DNA: TGTGCCAGCAGTCCTGTAGGGACCCACAATGAGCAGTTCTTC.

The chain combines TRBV12-5 with TRBJ2-1; 12 bases map to TRBD2. CDR1 is LGHNT and CDR2 is FRNRAP in the germline V gene. This CDR3 is built from 21 residues. J lost 10 bases, V lost 0 bases, and 22 bases had no gene match. CDR3 in amino acids: CASGLVIGPGGATSGSREQFF. As DNA, the CDR3 is TGTGCTAGTGGTTTGGTAATCGGGCCAGGGGGGGCGACTAGCGGGAGTAGGGAGCAGTTCTTC.

This chain links TRBV27 with TRBJ2-1, with TRBD2 identical over 8 bases. The CDR3 has 18 residues. The trim removed 4 bases at V and 8 bases at J, leaving 19 bases unmatched. The germline CDR1 and CDR2 sequences are MNHEY and SMNVEV (reference sequence). The CDR3 DNA follows: TGTGCCAGCAGTTCAACGATAGGATCAGCGGGAGAGAGAGATGAGCAGTTCTTC. Residues: CASSSTIGSAGERDEQFF.

The table lists this clonotype with a count of one. The chain links TRBV6-1 to TRBJ2-5; 9 bases map to TRBD2. Trimming removed 4 bases from V and 2 bases from J; junction bases left unmatched: 11. CDR3 length: 17 amino acids. Germline CDR1 reads MNHNS; CDR2 reads SASEGT. CDR3 protein: CASSARLASGVQETQYF. The CDR3 nucleotides read TGTGCCAGCAGTGCCCGGCTGGCTAGCGGGGTTCAAGAGACCCAGTACTTC.